These 30 T cell receptor beta chains were sequenced from one sample in a study of early stage breast cancer tumors. Here immunoSEQ multiplex PCR was the method, and the copy in TCRdb shows in-frame clones only, minus some. The sample yields about 31,000 clones, roughly 81% seen once. The material sequenced was breast tumor tissue. The source of these receptors is a person aged 25 to 40 with breast cancer.

This clone was detected only a few times. The V and J genes are TRBV19 and TRBJ1-1; D is unclear. The CDR3 has 13 residues. CDR1 and CDR2 from the germline V gene are LNHDA and SQIVND (reference sequence). The ends were cut back, 5 bases at V and 3 bases at J, with 10 bases in the middle. CDR3 DNA sequence: TGTGCCAGTAGTCGGGGAAGCGACACTGAAGCTTTCTTT. Translation gives CASSRGSDTEAFF.

The chain employs TRBV27 and TRBJ2-1; D uncertain. The CDR3 covers 15 residues. Per germline, CDR1 MNHEY and CDR2 SMNVEV (reference sequence). With 1 base removed from V and 0 bases from J, the gap between germline ends came to 7 bases. The CDR3 DNA reads as TGTGCCAGCAGTTTATACCAGAACTCCTACAATGAGCAGTTCTTC. Translating gives CASSLYQNSYNEQFF.

There are a few counts of this clone. V is TRBV7-9 and J is TRBJ1-2, with a weak D call TRBD1 (6 bases). The CDR3 consists of 14 residues. Germline V gene sequence: CDR1 SEHNR, CDR2 FQNEAQ (reference sequence). V lost 3 bases and J 4 bases, leaving 12 bases between the germline ends. The CDR3 reads CASSFGQYRYGYTF. DNA for the CDR3: TGTGCCAGCAGCTTTGGACAGTATCGCTATGGCTACACCTTC.

This chain uses TRBV7-2 with TRBJ2-1; no definite D call. Trimming removed 1 base at V and 2 bases at J, with 9 bases between. CDR1 is SGHTA, CDR2 FQGNSA, per germline. The CDR3 consists of 15 residues. This CDR3 is CASSLDRLAYNEQFF. CDR3 coding DNA: TGTGCCAGCAGCTTAGACAGATTGGCCTACAATGAGCAGTTCTTC.

V and J are TRBV19 and TRBJ2-3; TRBD1 agrees at 10 bases. From germline, CDR1 is LNHDA and CDR2 SQIVND (reference sequence). The J segment lost 1 base and the V segment lost 6 bases, leaving 10 bases of the junction unmatched. This CDR3 spans 17 amino acids. The CDR3 reads CASSPTGGPRGTDTQYF. DNA for the CDR3: TGTGCCAGTAGCCCGACAGGGGGCCCACGGGGCACAGATACGCAGTATTTT.

In this sample, this clone turned up a few times. V gene TRBV27 combines with J gene TRBJ2-7; TRBD1 is a possible D gene (6 bases). Germline CDR1 is MNHEY and CDR2 is SMNVEV (reference sequence). This CDR3 contains 18 residues. V was clipped by 0 bases and J by 3 bases, with 21 bases between them. CDR3 protein: CASSLSAGVGVDHYEQYF. CDR3 DNA sequence: TGTGCCAGCAGTTTATCAGCAGGGGTGGGGGTGGATCACTACGAGCAGTACTTC.

This rearrangement joins TRBV5-6 to TRBJ2-2; the match to TRBD2 covers 8 bases. CDR3 length: 16 amino acids. CDR1 is SGHDT, CDR2 YYEEEE, per germline. The trim removed 1 base at V and 4 bases at J, leaving 6 bases unmatched. CDR3: CASSLFREGFTGELFF. CDR3 in DNA: TGTGCCAGCAGCTTGTTTCGGGAGGGATTCACCGGGGAGCTGTTTTTT.

The chain combines TRBV14 with TRBJ2-3; possibly TRBD1 for D (6 bases). The V end lost 1 base, the J end lost 6 bases, and 11 bases lay between the germline ends. From germline, CDR1 is SGHDN and CDR2 FVKESK. The CDR3 covers 14 residues. Here the CDR3 reads CASSQAQGPDTQYF. The CDR3, as DNA: TGTGCCAGCAGCCAAGCACAGGGCCCCGATACGCAGTATTTT.

The chain links TRBV11-2 to TRBJ2-3, with D maybe TRBD2 (5 bases). V lost 1 base and J lost 0, with 17 bases in between. CDR3 size: 18 residues. From germline, CDR1 is SGHAT and CDR2 FQNNGV. This CDR3 is CASSLAHGEGVSTDTQYF. The CDR3 DNA reads as TGTGCCAGCAGCTTAGCCCACGGGGAAGGAGTAAGCACAGATACGCAGTATTTT.

The genes are TRBV4-2 and TRBJ1-1; D unresolved. The V end was cut by 4 bases, the J end by 6 bases, with 12 bases between. Germline CDR1 LGHNA, CDR2 YNFKEQ. This CDR3 is 13 amino acids long. The CDR3 is CASSLLGWAEAFF. The CDR3 region has the DNA TGTGCCAGCAGCCTCTTGGGATGGGCTGAAGCTTTCTTT.

The gene calls are TRBV27 and TRBJ1-1, with D unresolved. Trimming stripped 5 bases from V and 5 bases from J, with 6 bases between. This CDR3 is 11 amino acids long. The V gene's germline CDR1 is MNHEY and CDR2 SMNVEV (reference sequence). Here the CDR3 reads CASSRGTEAFF. CDR3 DNA: TGTGCCAGCAGTCGGGGAACTGAAGCTTTCTTT.

The chain joins TRBV11-2 to TRBJ2-3; no clear D gene. CDR3 length: 16 residues. V was pared by 1 base and J by 2 bases, with 13 bases between. Germline CDR1 reads SGHAT; CDR2 reads FQNNGV. The CDR3 DNA reads as TGTGCCAGCAGCTTAGGCTTGAATACCTTCACAGATACGCAGTATTTT. This sequence encodes CASSLGLNTFTDTQYF.

This chain links TRBV6-4 with TRBJ1-2; 8 positions match TRBD1. Germline lookup yields CDR1 MRHNA and CDR2 SNTAGT. J gave up 6 bases and V 2 bases, and 5 bases lay outside the gene matches. This CDR3 spans 14 amino acids. CDR3 protein: CASSDSTGGDGYTF. The CDR3 DNA reads as TGTGCCAGCAGTGACAGTACAGGGGGAGATGGCTACACCTTC.

The chain recombines TRBV7-6 with TRBJ2-1, with D hard to call. In germline, CDR1 is SGHVS, CDR2 FNYEAQ. This CDR3 has 12 residues. Trimming shortened V by 0 bases and J by 10 bases, and 7 bases separated the two germline ends. The CDR3 DNA sequence: TGTGCCAGCAGCTTAGCCACGAAGGAGCAGTTCTTC. Protein: CASSLATKEQFF.

J is TRBJ2-3 and V is TRBV5-1; D ambiguous. Germline CDR1 is SGHRS and CDR2 is YFSETQ. Between the trimmed V and J ends, which lost 4 bases and 6 bases, there was a span of 9 bases. The length of the CDR3 is 12 residues. The CDR3: CASSPPSDTQYF. The CDR3 coding sequence is TGCGCCAGCAGCCCTCCCTCGGATACGCAGTATTTT.

The rearrangement uses TRBV7-2 and TRBJ2-1; 8 bases are shared with TRBD1. Losses at the gene ends were 1 base for V and 9 bases for J; bases not matched to a gene: 5. This CDR3 has 14 residues. CDR1 SGHTA and CDR2 FQGNSA come from the germline V gene. CDR3 DNA: TGTGCCAGCAGCTTAGGGACAGGGTACCCTGAGCAGTTCTTC. Translated, it gives CASSLGTGYPEQFF.

The chain links TRBV10-3 to TRBJ1-2; D not certain. Per germline, CDR1 ENHRY and CDR2 SYGVKD. The CDR3 is 12 amino acids. V was trimmed by 6 bases and J by 7 bases, leaving 12 bases between them. CDR3 residues: CAIRPPGGGYTF. The CDR3 nucleotides read TGTGCCATCAGGCCCCCGGGCGGTGGCTACACCTTC.

The chain has TRBV5-1 and TRBJ1-2, with D possibly being TRBD1 (5 bases). Trimming cost V 4 bases and J 2 bases, with 12 bases left between them. The CDR3 is 14 amino acids. In germline, CDR1 is SGHRS, CDR2 YFSETQ. Written as DNA, the CDR3 is TGCGCCAGCAGCCCCCCGGGGGTCAACTATGGCTACACCTTC. It codes for CASSPPGVNYGYTF.

V usage is TRBV6-1 and J usage is TRBJ2-7; possibly TRBD2 for D (6 bases). V shed 8 bases and J shed 5 bases, with 13 bases lying between them. The CDR3 spans 12 residues. CDR1 MNHNS and CDR2 SASEGT come from the germline V gene. CDR3 DNA sequence: TGTGCCAGCGGGATGCGGGGCCACGAGCAGTACTTC. Protein: CASGMRGHEQYF.

V and J are TRBV30 and TRBJ2-5; the D gene is possibly TRBD1 (5 bases). The CDR3 is made up of 15 amino acids. Per germline, CDR1 GTSNPN and CDR2 SVGIG (reference sequence). The V end was cut by 4 bases, the J end by 4 bases, with 19 bases between. DNA for the CDR3: TGTGCCTGGAATAAGCCGCGGCAGGGTGGAGAGACCCAGTACTTC. Its protein is CAWNKPRQGGETQYF.

This chain connects TRBV9 to TRBJ2-3, with D perhaps matching TRBD2 (5 bases). From germline, CDR1 is SGDLS and CDR2 YYNGEE. The V end lost 4 bases, the J end lost 5 bases, and 14 bases lay between the germline ends. The CDR3 contains 14 residues. CDR3 loop: CASSSQVGRDTQYF. CDR3 in DNA: TGTGCCAGCAGCTCCCAGGTAGGGAGAGATACGCAGTATTTT.

The J gene is TRBJ2-5, the V gene TRBV7-2; a possible D gene is TRBD2 (5 bases). This CDR3 has 15 residues. Germline CDR1 reads SGHTA; CDR2 reads FQGNSA. V lost 3 bases, J lost 3 bases, and 14 bases lay in between. The CDR3 nucleotides read TGTGCCAGCAGCTTCGGTGGGAGTTTTGAAGAGACCCAGTACTTC. This translates into CASSFGGSFEETQYF.

This chain uses TRBV25-1 with TRBJ1-4; D perhaps matches TRBD1 (5 bases). Trimming pared 1 base from V and 7 bases from J, leaving 16 bases between. Germline loops: CDR1 MGHDK, CDR2 SYGVNS. This CDR3 is 16 amino acids long. The DNA of the CDR3 is TGTGCCAGCAGTGAATTCGGGGGAGTGGGCCTTGAAAAACTGTTTTTT. As protein: CASSEFGGVGLEKLFF.

V and J are TRBV18 and TRBJ2-5; TRBD1 might be the D (6 bases). V dropped 6 bases and J dropped 2 bases, with 16 bases sitting between them. The CDR3 consists of 15 residues. Germline loops: CDR1 KGHSH, CDR2 LQKENI. CDR3 sequence (DNA): TGTGCCAGCTCCTTGGGACGGGACAAACAAGAGACCCAGTACTTC. Protein product: CASSLGRDKQETQYF.

This chain connects TRBV7-9 to TRBJ1-1; TRBD1 might be the D (5 bases). Germline CDR1 is SEHNR and CDR2 is FQNEAQ (reference sequence). V was shortened by 5 bases and J by 0 bases, with 13 bases between the two germline ends. The CDR3 covers 15 residues. The CDR3 region has the DNA TGTGCCAGCAGCCCGATGGGGGTGATGAACACTGAAGCTTTCTTT. This sequence encodes CASSPMGVMNTEAFF.

The V gene is TRBV6-6, the J gene TRBJ2-1; 8 positions agree with TRBD1. Trimming took 8 bases from V and 6 from J; bases not matched to a gene: 9. The CDR3 consists of 14 residues. Germline V gene data show CDR1 as MNHNY and CDR2 as SVGAGI (reference sequence). The CDR3 sequence is CASGRRQGINEQFF. The CDR3 nucleotides are TGTGCCAGCGGTCGGAGACAGGGGATCAATGAGCAGTTCTTC.

This rearrangement joins TRBV7-2 to TRBJ2-7; D is undetermined. CDR1 and CDR2 (germline): SGHTA, FQGNSA. V lost 3 bases to trimming and J lost 7 bases, with 16 bases between them. There are 14 residues in the CDR3. CDR3 protein: CASSLSGSLLEQYF. The CDR3, as DNA: TGTGCCAGCAGCTTGAGTGGGTCCTTGCTGGAGCAGTACTTC.

V usage is TRBV7-9 and J usage is TRBJ1-2; D gene unclear. Germline-derived CDR1 and CDR2 are SEHNR and FQNEAQ (reference sequence). Trimming cost V 1 base and J 6 bases, with 12 bases left between them. The CDR3 extends over 14 amino acids. For the CDR3, the DNA is TGTGCCAGCAGCTTAGGCGAGGGCTGGGATGGCTACACCTTC. Translation: CASSLGEGWDGYTF.

The chain has TRBV5-1 and TRBJ1-2; TRBD1 agrees at 8 bases. Germline V gives CDR1 SGHRS, CDR2 YFSETQ. The junction had 5 bases not matched to a gene; V was cut back by 2 bases and J by 8 bases. The CDR3 covers 13 residues. The CDR3 spells CASSLTGGRGYTF. CDR3 coding DNA: TGCGCCAGCAGCTTAACAGGGGGGAGAGGCTACACCTTC.

J is TRBJ1-1 and V is TRBV7-8; D perhaps matches TRBD1 (6 bases). Germline CDR1 is SGHVS and CDR2 is FQNEAQ. Trimming took off 5 bases at V and 7 bases at J, with 11 bases between the two ends. The CDR3 has 12 residues. CDR3 sequence: CASSGGGLEAFF. In DNA form, the CDR3 reads TGTGCCAGCAGCGGCGGGGGGCTTGAAGCTTTCTTT.